These 18 T cell receptor beta chains came from one sample sequenced in a study of blood T cell repertoires in COVID-19. Profiling relied on immunoSEQ multiplex PCR, and the TCRdb table lists in-frame clones only, not all of them. This sample carries about 280,000 clones, approximately 86% of them seen once, and the ten largest clones take roughly 2.1%. Sequencing input: peripheral blood. The receptors were gathered from a woman in her twenties or thirties who had recovered from COVID-19.

This sequence joins TRBV10-3 and TRBJ1-2; 7 nucleotides match TRBD1. Germline loops: CDR1 ENHRY, CDR2 SYGVKD. This CDR3 region has 14 residues. Trimming removed 7 bases from V and 6 bases from J; junction bases left unmatched: 11. CDR3 bases: TGTGCCATCACCGACTTACAGGGGATTCATGGCTACACCTTC. This codes for CAITDLQGIHGYTF.

The genes are TRBV5-1 and TRBJ2-1; D perhaps matches TRBD1 (5 bases). This CDR3 region has 12 residues. V lost 5 bases and J 5 bases, leaving 8 bases between the germline ends. Germline assignment: CDR1 SGHRS and CDR2 YFSETQ. The CDR3, as DNA: TGCGCCAGCAGTGCACAGGACAATGAGCAGTTCTTC. This codes for CASSAQDNEQFF.

The V gene is TRBV10-3, the J gene TRBJ1-1, with 8 bases lining up with TRBD1. The CDR3 totals 14 residues. In germline, CDR1 is ENHRY, CDR2 SYGVKD. V trimming: 4 bases; J trimming: 1 base; junction bases outside the gene matches: 2. For the CDR3, the DNA is TGTGCCATCAGTGTTGACAGGGGGAACACTGAAGCTTTCTTT. This codes for CAISVDRGNTEAFF.

This rearrangement joins TRBV9 to TRBJ2-2; possible D gene TRBD1, 6 bases. The ends were cut back, 4 bases at V and 2 bases at J, with 12 bases in the middle. The CDR3 extends over 15 amino acids. Germline V CDR1 and CDR2: SGDLS, YYNGEE. Here the CDR3 reads CASSTGQFNTGELFF. The CDR3 DNA is TGTGCCAGCAGCACTGGACAGTTTAACACCGGGGAGCTGTTTTTT.

The V gene is TRBV18, the J gene TRBJ2-2; tentatively, D is TRBD2 (5 bases). CDR3 length: 17 residues. The germline V gene encodes CDR1 KGHSH and CDR2 LQKENI. V was pared by 3 bases and J by 6 bases, with 20 bases between. CDR3 sequence reads: CASSPSTGNTGSGELFF. DNA of the CDR3: TGTGCCAGCTCACCCTCGACGGGGAACACTGGTTCCGGGGAGCTGTTTTTT.

CDR3 in DNA: TGTGCCAGCAGTCGAGAGACAGGGGTCGGTTCACCCCTCCACTTT. Translation: CASSRETGVGSPLHF. The rearrangement joins TRBV6-5 to TRBJ1-6, with 8 bases fitting TRBD1. This CDR3 region has 15 residues. Trimming took 5 bases from V and 9 from J; bases not matched to a gene: 9. Per the germline V gene, CDR1 is MNHEY and CDR2 is SVGAGI.

This clone was counted once. The chain employs TRBV5-8 and TRBJ2-5; 10 nucleotides line up with TRBD2. With V trimmed by 4 bases and J by 4 bases, 13 bases remained unmatched. CDR3 length: 17 residues. The germline gives CDR1 SGHTS, CDR2 YDEGEE. In DNA form, the CDR3 reads TGTGCCAGCAGCCCCGGGGTAGCGGGAGGCCGGGGAGAGACCCAGTACTTC. It yields the protein CASSPGVAGGRGETQYF. Combining the CDR3 with reference TRBV5-8 and TRBJ2-5 gives the whole variable domain EAGVTQSPTHLIKTRGQQATLRCSPISGHTSVYWYQQALGLGLQFLLWYDEGEERNRGNFPPRFSGRQFPNYSSELNVNALELEDSALYLCASSPGVAGGRGETQYFGPGTRLLVL.

The chain carries TRBV28 and TRBJ1-4; 7 bases fit TRBD1. This CDR3 has 14 residues. The V segment lost 9 bases and the J segment 7 bases; nucleotides outside the gene matches: 11. Germline V gene sequence: CDR1 MDHEN, CDR2 SYDVKM. The CDR3 nucleotides read TGTGCCAGTAAATGGGACAGAAAATTTGAAAAACTGTTTTTT. Translating it yields CASKWDRKFEKLFF.

The rearrangement links TRBV9 to TRBJ2-7; TRBD2 matches at 13 bases. Germline loops: CDR1 SGDLS, CDR2 YYNGEE. The CDR3 has 14 residues. The V and J ends lost 3 bases and 4 bases, in that order; junction bases with no gene match: 1. The CDR3 sequence is CASSGGLAGYEQYF. The CDR3 DNA sequence: TGTGCCAGCAGCGGGGGACTAGCGGGGTACGAGCAGTACTTC.

The gene calls are TRBV28 and TRBJ2-3; 13 bases match TRBD2. CDR1 is MDHEN and CDR2 is SYDVKM in the germline V gene. CDR3 size: 17 residues. The V segment lost 6 bases and the J segment 5 bases; nucleotides outside the gene matches: 11. The CDR3: CASRQTSGGATRDTQYF. The CDR3 DNA reads TGTGCCAGCAGACAAACTAGCGGGGGGGCCACCAGAGATACGCAGTATTTT.

This clone was counted only a few times. The rearrangement links TRBV6-5 to TRBJ1-5, with D perhaps TRBD1 (5 bases). CDR3 length: 13 amino acids. The V gene's germline CDR1 is MNHEY and CDR2 SVGAGI. The V end lost 5 bases, the J end lost 7 bases, and 12 bases lay between the germline ends. CDR3 amino acids: CASSRGKGQPQHF. The DNA for the CDR3 is TGTGCCAGCAGTCGCGGGAAGGGGCAGCCCCAGCATTTT.

The chain couples TRBV28 to TRBJ1-5; 9 bases are shared with TRBD1. This CDR3 is built from 18 residues. With V trimmed by 6 bases and J by 2 bases, 14 bases remained unmatched. Germline CDR1 and CDR2: MDHEN and SYDVKM. The CDR3 DNA reads TGTGCCAGCAGGAACCTAGACAGGGGGTATCTGGGCAATCAGCCCCAGCATTTT. It yields the protein CASRNLDRGYLGNQPQHF.

The chain couples TRBV6-5 to TRBJ2-3; D not certain. The germline CDR1 and CDR2 sequences are MNHEY and SVGAGI. This CDR3 has 14 residues. V lost 8 bases, J lost 0 bases, and 12 bases lay in between. The CDR3 sequence is CASFQQQSTDTQYF. The CDR3 coding sequence is TGTGCCAGCTTTCAGCAACAGAGCACAGATACGCAGTATTTT.

This chain joins TRBV7-9 and TRBJ2-1; 10 positions match TRBD1. The CDR3 loop spans 14 amino acids. Per the germline V gene, CDR1 is SEHNR and CDR2 is FQNEAQ (reference sequence). Germline trimming cut 5 bases from V and 9 bases from J; bases unmatched to any gene: 7. In DNA, the CDR3 is TGTGCCAGCAGCCTCTCGGGGACAGGGGTTGAGCAGTTCTTC. Protein: CASSLSGTGVEQFF. The complete variable domain, with remaining parts taken from reference TRBV7-9 and TRBJ2-1, reads DTGVSQNPRHKITKRGQNVTFRCDPISEHNRLYWYRQTLGQGPEFLTYFQNEAQLEKSRLLSDRFSAERPKGSFSTLEIQRTEQGDSAMYLCASSLSGTGVEQFFGPGTRLTVL.

V is TRBV3-1 (or the pseudogene TRBV3-2) and J is TRBJ1-2, with D hard to call. Germline loops: CDR1 LGHDT, CDR2 YNNKEL (reference sequence). This CDR3 has 13 residues. V was shortened by 0 bases and J by 6 bases, with 8 bases between the two germline ends. The DNA for the CDR3 is TGTGCCAGCAGCCAAGACGGTGGGCATGGCTACACCTTC. Translated: CASSQDGGHGYTF.

V gene TRBV2 combines with J gene TRBJ2-7, with D perhaps TRBD1 (6 bases). Trimming removed 8 bases at V and 0 bases at J, with 8 bases between. This CDR3 is built from 12 residues. Germline V gene data show CDR1 as SNHLY and CDR2 as FYNNEI. This chain's CDR3 is CASRDTSYEQYF. Here the CDR3 DNA reads TGTGCCAGCCGGGACACCTCCTACGAGCAGTACTTC.

The chain has TRBV30 and TRBJ1-2; 10 bases match TRBD1. The germline V gene has CDR1 GTSNPN and CDR2 SVGIG (reference sequence). This CDR3 spans 15 amino acids. J gave up 5 bases and V 4 bases, and 10 bases lay outside the gene matches. The CDR3 is CAWTNPGTGAYGYTF. CDR3 sequence (DNA): TGTGCCTGGACTAACCCAGGGACAGGGGCGTATGGCTACACCTTC.

This sequence joins TRBV6-5 and TRBJ2-5; D uncertain. Germline V CDR1 and CDR2: MNHEY, SVGAGI. The CDR3 is 12 residues long. The germline V and J ends were trimmed by 3 bases and 5 bases, with 7 bases remaining between them. In DNA, the CDR3 is TGTGCCAGCAGTTATGGGCTGGAGACCCAGTACTTC. The encoded protein is CASSYGLETQYF.